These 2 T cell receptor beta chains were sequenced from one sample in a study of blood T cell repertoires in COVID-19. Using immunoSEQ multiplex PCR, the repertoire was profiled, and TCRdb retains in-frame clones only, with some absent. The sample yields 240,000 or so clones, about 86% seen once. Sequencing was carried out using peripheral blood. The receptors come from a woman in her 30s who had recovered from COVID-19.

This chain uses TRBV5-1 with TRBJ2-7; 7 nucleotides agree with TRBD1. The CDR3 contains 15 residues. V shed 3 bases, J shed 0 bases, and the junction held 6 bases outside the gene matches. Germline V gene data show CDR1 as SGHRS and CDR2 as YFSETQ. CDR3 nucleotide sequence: TGCGCCAGCAGCTCCGGGGCAGGGGGCTCCTACGAGCAGTACTTC. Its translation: CASSSGAGGSYEQYF.

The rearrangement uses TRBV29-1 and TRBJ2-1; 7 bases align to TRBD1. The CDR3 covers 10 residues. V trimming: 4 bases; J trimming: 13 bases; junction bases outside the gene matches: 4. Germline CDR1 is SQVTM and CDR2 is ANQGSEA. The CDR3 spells CSVGDRVQFF. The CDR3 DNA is TGCAGCGTTGGGGACAGAGTACAGTTCTTC.